These 7 T cell receptor beta chains were all obtained from the same sample, sequenced in a study of T cells in Graves' hyperthyroidism and ophthalmopathy. Researchers amplified the TCR beta CDR3 regions from RNA transcripts. HTBI primers were used for first-round RT-PCR of the TCR CDR3. TCRdb called the multiplex PCR reads again in MiXCR, with one record for every CDR3 protein. Among hundreds of thousands of distinct CDR3 sequences, 15% were seen once, and the ten largest hold about 33%. Sequenced: blood. The source is a woman between 25 and 40 years old with Graves' hyperthyroidism.

There are a few counts of this clonotype. The V gene is TRBV5-1, the J gene TRBJ1-3, with D maybe TRBD1 (6 bases). The V gene's germline CDR1 is SGHRS and CDR2 YFSETQ. V was clipped by 6 bases and J by 0 bases, with 10 bases between them. The CDR3 totals 14 residues. As DNA, the CDR3 is TGCGCCAGCATGCGGGACACCTCTGGAAACACCATATATTTT. It specifies CASMRDTSGNTIYF.

Ten or more counts support this clonotype. The chain combines TRBV20-1 with TRBJ2-7, with 10 positions matching TRBD1. Germline loops: CDR1 DFQATT, CDR2 SNEGSKA (reference sequence). The CDR3 loop spans 13 amino acids. The J segment lost 6 bases and the V segment lost 5 bases, leaving 7 bases of the junction unmatched. This CDR3 reads CSAGKTGGAEQYF. The CDR3 DNA sequence: TGCAGTGCTGGCAAGACAGGGGGCGCCGAGCAGTACTTC.

The chain has TRBV20-1 and TRBJ1-5; D ambiguous. CDR3 length equals 15 residues. CDR1 DFQATT and CDR2 SNEGSKA come from the germline V gene (reference sequence). V lost 6 bases and J lost 6, with 21 bases in between. The CDR3 region has the DNA TGCAGTGCAATTAGCGACACGATGTTGCGTCAGCCCCAGCATTTT. It yields the protein CSAISDTMLRQPQHF.

This clonotype was observed many times. This chain links TRBV5-1 with TRBJ1-1; no clear D gene. Germline CDR1 SGHRS, CDR2 YFSETQ. The CDR3 extends over 14 amino acids. V was pared by 3 bases and J by 1 base, with 10 bases between. The CDR3 spells CASSYRYENTEAFF. The CDR3 bases are TGCGCCAGCAGCTACAGATACGAGAACACTGAAGCTTTCTTT.

The gene calls are TRBV19 and TRBJ2-2, with 11 bases that match TRBD2. With V trimmed by 1 base and J by 5 bases, 6 bases remained unmatched. This CDR3 spans 17 amino acids. Looked up from germline, CDR1 is LNHDA and CDR2 is SQIVND (reference sequence). Here the CDR3 DNA reads TGTGCCAGTAGTATAGCCGGGACTAGCGGCATGACCGGGGAGCTGTTTTTT. Translating it yields CASSIAGTSGMTGELFF.

The chain is built from TRBV19 and TRBJ2-1; TRBD2 aligns across 8 bases. Germline loops: CDR1 LNHDA, CDR2 SQIVND (reference sequence). The CDR3 is made up of 15 amino acids. With V trimmed by 1 base and J by 7 bases, 6 bases remained unmatched. CDR3 residues: CASSIAGGRRNEQFF. The CDR3 DNA is TGTGCCAGTAGTATAGCTGGCGGGAGGAGGAATGAGCAGTTCTTC. Drawing the rest from reference TRBV19 and TRBJ2-1, the complete variable domain is DGGITQSPKYLFRKEGQNVTLSCEQNLNHDAMYWYRQDPGQGLRLIYYSQIVNDFQKGDIAEGYSVSREKKESFPLTVTSAQKNPTAFYLCASSIAGGRRNEQFFGPGTRLTVL.

There are many counts of this clonotype. The chain has TRBV18 and TRBJ2-1; 8 bases fit TRBD2. This CDR3 has 15 residues. Losses at the gene ends were 1 base for V and 9 bases for J; bases not matched to a gene: 8. Germline lookup yields CDR1 KGHSH and CDR2 LQKENI. The CDR3 here is CASSPRREGPGEQFF. CDR3 coding DNA: TGTGCCAGCTCACCACGACGGGAGGGCCCGGGTGAGCAGTTCTTC.